These 19 T cell receptor beta chains share one sample of origin, sequenced in a study of OX40 agonist ivuxolimab in advanced cancers. Sequencing used immunoSEQ multiplex PCR; TCRdb keeps in-frame clones, though not all of them. The sample shows roughly 25,000 clones, around 90% of them seen only once. The sample here was CD4+ or CD8+ T cells sorted from blood, taken in a trial of the OX40 agonist ivuxolimab. These receptors were obtained from an adult with an advanced solid tumor such as melanoma, head and neck, liver or kidney cancer.

V gene TRBV27 combines with J gene TRBJ2-5; D possibly matches TRBD1 or TRBD2 (7 bases each). CDR1 and CDR2 from the germline V gene are MNHEY and SMNVEV (reference sequence). Trimming left V 1 base short and J 2 bases short, with 14 bases between. The CDR3 has 16 residues. In DNA, the CDR3 is TGTGCCAGCAGTTTATTAGTCAGGGGGGGACAAGAGACCCAGTACTTC. This gives the protein CASSLLVRGGQETQYF.

This clone was seen only once. DNA for the CDR3: TGCGCCAGCAGCCAAGGGACAGGGGTCGGAGATACGCAGTATTTT. Its translation is CASSQGTGVGDTQYF. The chain uses TRBV5-1 and TRBJ2-3, with TRBD1 matching over 10 bases. V lost 4 bases to trimming and J lost 5 bases; unmatched junction nucleotides: 7. The CDR3 runs to 15 residues. The germline V gene encodes CDR1 SGHRS and CDR2 YFSETQ.

The V and J genes are TRBV6-1 and TRBJ1-1; D may be TRBD1 (5 bases). V was shortened by 11 bases and J by 5 bases, with 18 bases between the two germline ends. CDR1 is MNHNS, CDR2 SASEGT, per germline. The CDR3 contains 13 residues. For the CDR3, the DNA is TGTGCCGGTACCGACAGACCTACTACTGAAGCTTTCTTT. Translating it yields CAGTDRPTTEAFF.

This clone was seen only once. The J gene is TRBJ2-7, the V gene TRBV19; 8 bases fit TRBD2. The CDR3 is 14 amino acids. J was trimmed by 5 bases and V by 5 bases; bases with no gene match: 8. Germline assignment: CDR1 LNHDA and CDR2 SQIVND (reference sequence). The CDR3 protein is CASSLAGGQDEQYF. The CDR3 DNA sequence: TGTGCCAGTAGTCTGGCGGGAGGTCAAGACGAGCAGTACTTC.

This chain uses TRBV19 with TRBJ1-5; D unresolved. Trimming took off 1 base at V and 2 bases at J, with 6 bases between the two ends. From germline, CDR1 is LNHDA and CDR2 SQIVND (reference sequence). This CDR3 has 14 amino acids. DNA for the CDR3: TGTGCCAGTAGTATAGTTATGGGCAATCAGCCCCAGCATTTT. Translating gives CASSIVMGNQPQHF. Based on the CDR3 plus reference TRBV19 and TRBJ1-5, the full variable domain is DGGITQSPKYLFRKEGQNVTLSCEQNLNHDAMYWYRQDPGQGLRLIYYSQIVNDFQKGDIAEGYSVSREKKESFPLTVTSAQKNPTAFYLCASSIVMGNQPQHFGDGTRLSIL.

This clone was picked up one time. The J gene is TRBJ1-1, the V gene TRBV28; the D is unclear. Germline V gives CDR1 MDHEN, CDR2 SYDVKM. The CDR3 sequence is 12 residues long. Trimming pared 3 bases from V and 4 bases from J, leaving 6 bases between. CDR3 nucleotide sequence: TGTGCCAGCAGTTTTGATAGCACTGAAGCTTTCTTT. Translating gives CASSFDSTEAFF.

This clone appeared a single time. The chain couples TRBV27 to TRBJ2-7; possibly TRBD2 for D (7 bases). CDR1 and CDR2 from the germline V gene are MNHEY and SMNVEV (reference sequence). V was trimmed by 2 bases and J by 4 bases, leaving 12 bases between them. CDR3 size: 14 residues. This CDR3 reads CASSLHREGYEQYF. The CDR3 DNA reads as TGTGCCAGCAGTTTACACAGGGAGGGATACGAGCAGTACTTC.

This sequence joins TRBV7-9 and TRBJ1-2; 7 bases align to TRBD1. Germline CDR1 SEHNR, CDR2 FQNEAQ (reference sequence). V was pared by 2 bases and J by 8 bases, with 5 bases of the junction left unmatched. The CDR3 runs 13 residues. The CDR3 bases are TGTGCCAGCAGCTTACCAGGGGGTCAGGGCTACACCTTC. Translation: CASSLPGGQGYTF.

The J gene is TRBJ1-6, the V gene TRBV6-1; TRBD1 matches 7 bases. The CDR3 extends over 14 amino acids. With 7 bases clipped from V and 13 bases from J, the junction kept 13 bases outside the gene matches. Germline loops: CDR1 MNHNS, CDR2 SASEGT. CDR3 sequence (DNA): TGTGCCAGCACTCTGACAGGGCCGGCAAGTCCCCTCCACTTT. Translation gives CASTLTGPASPLHF.

The V call is TRBV5-4, the J call TRBJ2-2; 8 nucleotides align to TRBD2. Trimming at V came to 6 bases and at J to 7 bases, leaving 8 bases not matched to a gene. CDR1 and CDR2 (germline): SGHNT, YYREEE (reference sequence). CDR3 length equals 14 residues. In DNA form, the CDR3 reads TGTGCCAGCACCAACCTAGCGGGCGGCGGGGAGCTGTTTTTT. It codes for CASTNLAGGGELFF.

This chain uses TRBV11-3 with TRBJ2-1; TRBD1 is a possible D gene (6 bases). Looked up from germline, CDR1 is SGHNT and CDR2 is YENEEA. The CDR3 contains 15 residues. Trimming removed 5 bases at V and 0 bases at J, with 11 bases between. This CDR3 is CASSDRTLSYNEQFF. CDR3 bases: TGTGCCAGCAGCGACAGGACACTCTCCTACAATGAGCAGTTCTTC.

V is TRBV28 and J is TRBJ1-4; TRBD1 is a possible D gene (5 bases). The CDR3 has 16 residues. V was trimmed by 2 bases and J by 3 bases, leaving 13 bases between them. CDR1 is MDHEN, CDR2 SYDVKM, per germline. The CDR3 sequence: CASSLEGAVPNEKLFF. The CDR3 coding sequence is TGTGCCAGCAGTTTAGAAGGGGCAGTCCCTAATGAAAAACTGTTTTTT.

The J gene is TRBJ1-1, the V gene TRBV6-1; 7 nucleotides align to TRBD1. This CDR3 region has 14 residues. Germline CDR1 and CDR2: MNHNS and SASEGT. Trimming removed 3 bases from V and 5 bases from J; junction bases left unmatched: 6. The CDR3 protein is CASSELQGWTEAFF. CDR3 coding DNA: TGTGCCAGCAGTGAGTTACAGGGGTGGACTGAAGCTTTCTTT.

The chain carries TRBV4-1 and TRBJ2-1; weak D call: TRBD1 (5 bases). Trimming pared 6 bases from V and 0 bases from J, leaving 12 bases between. The CDR3 contains 15 residues. CDR1 is MGHRA, CDR2 YSYEKL, per germline. In DNA, the CDR3 is TGCGCCAGCAGTTTACAGGAAAACTCCTACAATGAGCAGTTCTTC. It encodes CASSLQENSYNEQFF.

The chain uses TRBV6-5 and TRBJ1-4, with unresolved D. V gave up 2 bases and J gave up 0 bases, with 7 bases separating them. CDR3 length equals 15 residues. CDR1 and CDR2 (germline): MNHEY, SVGAGI. The CDR3 DNA reads as TGTGCCAGCAGTTACCCCGACACAACTAATGAAAAACTGTTTTTT. Its protein product is CASSYPDTTNEKLFF.

The rearrangement links TRBV6-5 to TRBJ2-2; the D is unclear. Looked up from germline, CDR1 is MNHEY and CDR2 is SVGAGI. The CDR3 extends over 16 amino acids. V dropped 2 bases and J dropped 0 bases, with 10 bases sitting between them. CDR3 DNA: TGTGCCAGCAGTTACGTTGGCAGCCCGAACACCGGGGAGCTGTTTTTT. Protein sequence: CASSYVGSPNTGELFF.

This clone was detected only once. The chain combines TRBV19 with TRBJ2-7; the D gene is possibly TRBD2 (5 bases). This CDR3 has 13 amino acids. Germline CDR1 and CDR2: LNHDA and SQIVND (reference sequence). Trimming removed 7 bases from V and 1 base from J, with 11 bases in between. CDR3 coding DNA: TGTGCCAGTAATGCAGGAGGATCCTACGAGCAGTACTTC. Protein product: CASNAGGSYEQYF. Full variable domain (missing parts from reference TRBV19 and TRBJ2-7): DGGITQSPKYLFRKEGQNVTLSCEQNLNHDAMYWYRQDPGQGLRLIYYSQIVNDFQKGDIAEGYSVSREKKESFPLTVTSAQKNPTAFYLCASNAGGSYEQYFGPGTRLTVT.

The chain has TRBV18 and TRBJ1-5, with D uncertain. The germline CDR1 and CDR2 sequences are KGHSH and LQKENI. This CDR3 comprises 15 residues. V was cut by 5 bases and J by 0 bases, with 11 bases left in between. The CDR3 DNA reads as TGTGCCAGCTCATCGCAGGAGTATAGCAATCAGCCCCAGCATTTT. Protein product: CASSSQEYSNQPQHF.

V is TRBV4-1 and J is TRBJ1-1; maybe TRBD1 (5 bases). CDR1 and CDR2 (germline): MGHRA, YSYEKL. This CDR3 region has 16 residues. V gave up 5 bases and J gave up 0 bases, with 16 bases separating them. CDR3 nucleotide sequence: TGCGCCAGCAGCGCTGGGGGGGGAGGCGTGAACACTGAAGCTTTCTTT. This encodes CASSAGGGGVNTEAFF.